Below, 27 T cell receptor beta chains from the same sample are listed, as sequenced in a study of cytomegalovirus exposure and HLA in healthy donors. PCR employed 60 Vbeta and 13 Jbeta primers. Some clones are missing from TCRdb's copy, which holds only in-frame ones; the method was immunoSEQ multiplex PCR. The data contain approximately 140,000 clones, about two thirds of them singletons. The sample was PBMCs. All receptors come from a young woman in good health and CMV-seronegative.

The chain couples TRBV25-1 to TRBJ1-4, with TRBD1 as a possible D gene (6 bases). V was cut by 7 bases and J by 8 bases, with 20 bases left in between. This CDR3 region has 15 residues. CDR1 is MGHDK and CDR2 is SYGVNS in the germline V gene. CDR3 sequence (DNA): TGTGCCAGCAAAGGTGAGACAGGCGAAGGGGAAAAACTGTTTTTT. This codes for CASKGETGEGEKLFF.

The chain combines TRBV5-8 with TRBJ1-2; a possible D gene is TRBD1 (5 bases). Germline V gene lookup returns CDR1 SGHTS and CDR2 YDEGEE. The ends were cut back, 5 bases at V and 4 bases at J, with 12 bases in the middle. This CDR3 is 13 amino acids long. The CDR3 sequence is CASSRTGSYGYTF. In DNA, the CDR3 is TGTGCCAGCAGTCGAACAGGATCCTATGGCTACACCTTC.

CDR3 nucleotide sequence: TGTGCCAGCAGTCCCACAGGGGGCCACAGCACTGAAGCTTTCTTT. This gives the protein CASSPTGGHSTEAFF. V is TRBV6-5 and J is TRBJ1-1, with 9 bases identical to TRBD1. The CDR3 sequence is 15 residues long. J was trimmed by 4 bases and V by 5 bases; bases with no gene match: 8. Germline V gene lookup returns CDR1 MNHEY and CDR2 SVGAGI.

The chain couples TRBV2 to TRBJ1-5; 7 nucleotides align to TRBD1. Looked up from germline, CDR1 is SNHLY and CDR2 is FYNNEI. Germline trimming cut 4 bases from V and 6 bases from J; bases unmatched to any gene: 9. The CDR3 sequence is 15 residues long. Here the CDR3 reads CASSADRLESQPQHF. The CDR3, as DNA: TGTGCCAGCAGTGCGGACAGGTTAGAGAGTCAGCCCCAGCATTTT.

This chain uses TRBV5-4 with TRBJ2-2; 9 bases align to TRBD2. CDR1 and CDR2 from the germline V gene are SGHNT and YYREEE (reference sequence). Unmatched junction bases numbered 3, after V lost 2 bases and J lost 1 base. The CDR3 sequence is 16 residues long. In nucleotides, the CDR3 is TGTGCCAGCAGCTTAAGAGCGGGGGGGAACACCGGGGAGCTGTTTTTT. Translated: CASSLRAGGNTGELFF.

The V gene is TRBV4-3, the J gene TRBJ1-2, with D maybe TRBD1 (6 bases). The germline V gene has CDR1 LGHNA and CDR2 YSLEER. The length of the CDR3 is 15 residues. With 0 bases removed from V and 7 bases from J, the gap between germline ends came to 15 bases. CDR3 nucleotides: TGCGCCAGCAGCCAAGACTTCACAGGGCTTGGTGGCTACACCTTC. This encodes CASSQDFTGLGGYTF.

This chain links TRBV7-9 with TRBJ2-7; the D is unclear. V was trimmed by 4 bases and J by 2 bases, leaving 12 bases between them. This CDR3 spans 14 amino acids. Germline lookup yields CDR1 SEHNR and CDR2 FQNEAQ (reference sequence). CDR3 coding DNA: TGTGCCAGCAGCTCCTATTCCACAGCCTACGAGCAGTACTTC. Translated, it gives CASSSYSTAYEQYF.

The V gene is TRBV6-5, the J gene TRBJ2-1; a weak D match, TRBD1 (6 bases). V dropped 7 bases and J dropped 10 bases, with 11 bases sitting between them. Germline V CDR1 and CDR2: MNHEY, SVGAGI. This CDR3 region has 11 residues. DNA of the CDR3: TGTGCCAGCACCAGGGGTGGGGAGCAGTTCTTC. It yields the protein CASTRGGEQFF.

This clone was detected once. The chain employs TRBV4-1 and TRBJ1-1, with D possibly TRBD1 on 6 matching bases. Trimming took off 4 bases at V and 2 bases at J, with 11 bases between the two ends. Looked up from germline, CDR1 is MGHRA and CDR2 is YSYEKL. The CDR3 totals 14 residues. The CDR3 coding sequence is TGCGCCAGCAGCCCCCAGGGGCTAAACACTGAAGCTTTCTTT. The encoded protein is CASSPQGLNTEAFF.

The DNA of the CDR3 is TGTGCCAGCTCACCACCGAGCACTCCTACCGGGGAGCTGTTTTTT. Amino acid sequence: CASSPPSTPTGELFF. This rearrangement joins TRBV18 to TRBJ2-2, with D hard to call. This CDR3 contains 15 residues. V lost 0 bases and J 5 bases, leaving 10 bases between the germline ends. Per the germline V gene, CDR1 is KGHSH and CDR2 is LQKENI.

This chain connects TRBV6-5 to TRBJ2-1; no firm D call. The germline gives CDR1 MNHEY, CDR2 SVGAGI. The V end was cut by 3 bases, the J end by 2 bases, with 11 bases between. The CDR3 spans 15 residues. CDR3 in amino acids: CASSYTDAAYNEQFF. The CDR3 nucleotides read TGTGCCAGCAGTTATACAGATGCCGCCTACAATGAGCAGTTCTTC.

CDR3 loop: CASSLQGANEKLFF. The DNA for the CDR3 is TGTGCCAGCAGCTTACAGGGGGCAAATGAAAAACTGTTTTTT. The rearrangement joins TRBV5-4 to TRBJ1-4; TRBD1 aligns across 9 bases. V was pared by 2 bases and J by 5 bases, with 1 base of the junction left unmatched. Germline V CDR1 and CDR2: SGHNT, YYREEE (reference sequence). The CDR3 contains 14 residues.

The chain carries TRBV11-2 and TRBJ1-4, with 7 bases fitting TRBD1. Unmatched junction bases numbered 9, after V lost 5 bases and J lost 3 bases. The CDR3 spans 16 residues. Germline CDR1 and CDR2: SGHAT and FQNNGV. CDR3 in amino acids: CASSPTTGTANEKLFF. CDR3 bases: TGTGCCAGCAGCCCAACCACCGGGACAGCTAATGAAAAACTGTTTTTT.

The J gene is TRBJ2-7, the V gene TRBV19; 10 bases agree with TRBD1. In germline, CDR1 is LNHDA, CDR2 SQIVND (reference sequence). J was trimmed by 6 bases and V by 4 bases; bases with no gene match: 9. CDR3 size: 15 residues. The CDR3 bases are TGTGCCAGTAGTAACGACAGGGGGCTTCGCGGCGAGCAGTACTTC. Amino acid sequence: CASSNDRGLRGEQYF.

The V and J genes are TRBV7-2 and TRBJ2-3; a possible D gene is TRBD1 (5 bases). Trimming took off 3 bases at V and 2 bases at J, with 18 bases between the two ends. The CDR3 contains 17 residues. CDR1 SGHTA and CDR2 FQGNSA come from the germline V gene. The CDR3 DNA follows: TGTGCCAGCAGCTTCTTGATCGGATCAGGGCTCACAGATACGCAGTATTTT. Protein product: CASSFLIGSGLTDTQYF.

The rearrangement joins TRBV27 to TRBJ2-3, with D maybe TRBD1 (6 bases). CDR3 size: 14 residues. Trimming took off 3 bases at V and 5 bases at J, with 12 bases between the two ends. Per the germline V gene, CDR1 is MNHEY and CDR2 is SMNVEV (reference sequence). The CDR3 reads CASSLAQGVDTQYF. CDR3 DNA sequence: TGTGCCAGCAGTTTGGCACAGGGAGTAGATACGCAGTATTTT.

The chain recombines TRBV5-1 with TRBJ1-2, with TRBD1 matching 11 bases. In germline, CDR1 is SGHRS, CDR2 YFSETQ. V shed 4 bases, J shed 0 bases, and the junction held 11 bases outside the gene matches. The CDR3 covers 18 residues. The CDR3 reads CASSQSPGQGGTNYGYTF. The CDR3, as DNA: TGCGCCAGCAGCCAGAGTCCGGGACAGGGGGGAACTAACTATGGCTACACCTTC.

About this clone itself: An end of the junction does not agree with germline; a read error may underlie this. The chain combines TRBV7-9 with TRBJ2-4, with a tentative D call TRBD2 (6 bases). This CDR3 contains 16 residues. CDR1 SEHNR and CDR2 FQNEAQ come from the germline V gene (reference sequence). DNA for the CDR3: TGTGCCAGCAGCCGGCGGGCTACACTAGCCAAAAACAGTCAGTACTTC. It yields the protein CASSRRATLAKNSQYF.

The chain has TRBV29-1 and TRBJ1-2; D is perhaps TRBD1 (5 bases). Trimming removed 6 bases at V and 6 bases at J, with 23 bases between. CDR1 SQVTM and CDR2 ANQGSEA come from the germline V gene. The CDR3 is 15 residues long. CDR3 residues: CSVLGGGRRGNGYTF. CDR3 in DNA: TGCAGCGTGCTCGGGGGGGGGAGACGGGGAAATGGCTACACCTTC.

The table lists this clone with a count of one. The V and J genes are TRBV30 and TRBJ1-6, with no clear D. The CDR3 extends over 16 amino acids. Germline values: CDR1 GTSNPN, CDR2 SVGIG (reference sequence). Trimming pared 0 bases from V and 9 bases from J, leaving 18 bases between. CDR3 coding DNA: TGTGCCTGGAGTGTATTTTATCGAACTGCAATTTCACCCCTCCACTTT. Protein product: CAWSVFYRTAISPLHF.

The chain is built from TRBV28 and TRBJ2-1; D perhaps matches TRBD1 (5 bases). Germline lookup yields CDR1 MDHEN and CDR2 SYDVKM. V gave up 1 base and J gave up 9 bases, with 22 bases separating them. The CDR3 length is 17 residues. CDR3 in amino acids: CASSLFQGPVLTVEQFF. The DNA of the CDR3 is TGTGCCAGCAGTTTATTTCAGGGCCCAGTTTTAACTGTTGAGCAGTTCTTC.

Concerning this clone: Other DNA sequences within the sample encode an identical CDR3. The chain recombines TRBV14 with TRBJ2-2; D possibly corresponds to TRBD1 (7 bases). Germline CDR1 is SGHDN and CDR2 is FVKESK. V was pared by 4 bases and J by 6 bases, with 15 bases between. The CDR3 loop spans 15 amino acids. CDR3 nucleotide sequence: TGTGCCAGCAGCCGGCAGGGGGGAAACGCCGGGGAGCTGTTTTTT. It specifies CASSRQGGNAGELFF.

This clone was found a few times. The V and J genes are TRBV5-1 and TRBJ2-7; 8 bases are a match to TRBD1. CDR1 SGHRS and CDR2 YFSETQ come from the germline V gene. Trimming took 4 bases from V and 1 from J; bases not matched to a gene: 4. The CDR3 covers 14 residues. The DNA of the CDR3 is TGCGCCAGCAGCGTGGGACAGGCTTCCTACGAGCAGTACTTC. This gives the protein CASSVGQASYEQYF.

V usage is TRBV30 and J usage is TRBJ2-1, with D uncertain. Between the trimmed V and J ends, which lost 2 bases and 3 bases, there was a span of 2 bases. Germline V gene lookup returns CDR1 GTSNPN and CDR2 SVGIG (reference sequence). The CDR3 length is 11 residues. CDR3 amino acids: CAWSLYNEQFF. CDR3 coding DNA: TGTGCCTGGAGTCTCTACAATGAGCAGTTCTTC. Complete variable domain (other parts from reference TRBV30 and TRBJ2-1): SQTIHQWPATLVQPVGSPLSLECTVEGTSNPNLYWYRQAAGRGLQLLFYSVGIGQISSEVPQNLSASRPQDRQFILSSKKLLLSDSGFYLCAWSLYNEQFFGPGTRLTVL.

The rearrangement links TRBV18 to TRBJ2-1; 10 nucleotides align to TRBD2. The germline gives CDR1 KGHSH, CDR2 LQKENI. This CDR3 comprises 16 residues. V lost 5 bases and J lost 7; bases outside the gene matches: 11. The CDR3 loop is CASSSPAGGPGNEQFF. CDR3 nucleotide sequence: TGTGCCAGCTCATCGCCAGCGGGAGGGCCGGGTAATGAGCAGTTCTTC.

The chain is built from TRBV7-2 and TRBJ1-1, with D tentatively TRBD1 (5 bases). V lost 2 bases and J 0 bases, leaving 7 bases between the germline ends. The CDR3 covers 14 residues. Germline-derived CDR1 and CDR2 are SGHTA and FQGNSA. CDR3 DNA: TGTGCCAGCAGCTTACAGGGCATGAACACTGAAGCTTTCTTT. Residues: CASSLQGMNTEAFF.

In its sample, this clone was seen a few times. This sample also contains other DNA sequences that code for the same CDR3. The chain recombines TRBV7-8 with TRBJ2-1; 9 positions match TRBD2. There are 17 residues in the CDR3. Germline-derived CDR1 and CDR2 are SGHVS and FQNEAQ. J lost 0 bases, V lost 1 base, and 4 bases had no gene match. CDR3 protein: CASSLVGSGSSYNEQFF. In nucleotides, the CDR3 is TGTGCCAGCAGCTTAGTGGGTAGCGGGAGCTCCTACAATGAGCAGTTCTTC.